This is a list of T cell receptor beta chains from one sample in a study of blood T cells in healthy people across ages. From the 5' RACE reads, TCRdb called clonotypes with MiXCR, one entry per CDR3 protein. The repertoire holds roughly 800,000 distinct CDR3 sequences, with around 25% as singletons. These same records also appear under a second study, on T cells of mothers and their children.

Material: blood. The origin of the receptors is a boy younger than 18 in good health. Each CDR3 is given with its conserved first and last residue. The order of the fields is clone size, V gene, J gene, D gene, CDR3 protein, CDR3 DNA. A D gene is named only where the DNA matches it firmly. Where a row states a size, it is once, few, many or the class of an expanded clone; other rows omit it.

few	TRBV20-1	TRBJ2-7	-	CSAPKGQETYEQYF	TGCAGTGCTCCAAAGGGGCAGGAAACCTACGAGCAGTACTTC
few	TRBV29-1	TRBJ1-2	TRBD1	CSVGTGWYGYTF	TGCAGCGTTGGGACAGGGTGGTATGGCTACACCTTC
few	TRBV5-3	TRBJ2-1	-	CASSLARQAHYNEQFF	TGTGCCAGCAGCTTGGCGAGACAGGCCCACTACAATGAGCAGTTCTTC
-	TRBV10-3	TRBJ2-5	-	CATAAGAGQQETQYF	TGTGCCACCGCAGCAGGGGCGGGACAGCAAGAGACCCAGTACTTC
-	TRBV7-6	TRBJ2-5	TRBD2	CASSLETSGGSEETQYF	TGTGCCAGCAGCTTAGAAACTAGCGGGGGGAGTGAAGAGACCCAGTACTTC
few	TRBV12-3/TRBV12-4	TRBJ2-5	TRBD2	CASTAGLAGGRRFF	TGTGCCAGCACCGCCGGACTAGCGGGGGGAAGGCGGTTCTTC
few	TRBV20-1	TRBJ2-1	TRBD1	CSASDRVDYERYF	TGCAGTGCTTCGGACAGGGTGGACTACGAGCGGTACTTC
-	TRBV6-6	TRBJ1-4	TRBD1	CASSYFLDRASEKLFF	TGTGCCAGCAGTTACTTCCTGGACAGGGCGAGTGAAAAACTGTTTTTT
once	TRBV7-2	TRBJ2-3	-	CASRPRGGGDSRTDTQYF	TGTGCCAGCAGACCTAGGGGGGGTGGGGACAGCCGCACAGATACGCAGTATTTT
few	TRBV12-3/TRBV12-4	TRBJ1-4	-	CASSWGLREKLFF	TGTGCCAGCAGTTGGGGCCTTCGGGAAAAACTGTTTTTT
-	TRBV21-1	TRBJ2-1	-	CASSKSFPGLAGGDEQFF	TGCGCCAGCAGCAAATCCTTTCCGGGACTAGCGGGGGGAGATGAGCAGTTCTTC